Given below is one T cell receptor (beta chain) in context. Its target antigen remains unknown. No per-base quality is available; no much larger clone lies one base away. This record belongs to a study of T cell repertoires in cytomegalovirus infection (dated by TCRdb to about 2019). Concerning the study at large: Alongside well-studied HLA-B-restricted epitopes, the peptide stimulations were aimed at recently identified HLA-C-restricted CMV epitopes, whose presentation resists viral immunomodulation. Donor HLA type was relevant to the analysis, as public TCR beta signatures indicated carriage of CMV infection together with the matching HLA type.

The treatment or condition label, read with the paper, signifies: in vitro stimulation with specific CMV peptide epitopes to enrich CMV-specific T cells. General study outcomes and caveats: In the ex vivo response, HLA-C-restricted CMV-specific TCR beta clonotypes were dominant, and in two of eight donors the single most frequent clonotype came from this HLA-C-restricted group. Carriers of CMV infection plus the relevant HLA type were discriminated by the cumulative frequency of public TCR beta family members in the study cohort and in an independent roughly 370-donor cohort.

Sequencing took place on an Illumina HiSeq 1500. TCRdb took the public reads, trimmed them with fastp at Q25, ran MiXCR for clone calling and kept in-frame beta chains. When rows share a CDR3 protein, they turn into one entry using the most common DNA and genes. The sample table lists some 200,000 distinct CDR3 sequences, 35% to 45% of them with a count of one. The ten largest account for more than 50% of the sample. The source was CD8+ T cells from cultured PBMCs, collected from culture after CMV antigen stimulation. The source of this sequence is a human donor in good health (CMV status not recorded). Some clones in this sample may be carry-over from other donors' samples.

The CDR3 in this case is CASSFPTGAPNTEAFF. The nucleotide sequence reads TGTGCCAGCAGTTTCCCCACAGGGGCTCCGAACACTGAAGCTTTCTTT. Recombination joined TRBV28 with TRBJ1-1, with 7 bases matching TRBD1. In the germline V gene, CDR1 corresponds to MDHEN and CDR2 to SYDVKM. Trimming takes 3 bases off V and 1 base off J; junction bases not matched to a gene: 8. The CDR3 runs 16 residues from the cysteine to the phenylalanine. CDR3 DNA only is kept here, 48 bases in frame from base 1.